This is a list of T cell receptor beta chains from one sample in a study of blood T cell repertoires in COVID-19. Repertoires were generated with immunoSEQ multiplex PCR, while TCRdb's copy carries only in-frame clones and drops some. The repertoire has about 130,000 clones, about four fifths of them found once; the top ten carry less than 15%. Material: peripheral blood. These receptors all stem from a woman aged 55-69 years with acute or convalescent COVID-19. CDR3s include the opening cysteine and the closing phenylalanine or tryptophan. D genes are given only for firm matches. The size entry is marked missing in some rows and otherwise reads once, few, many or a size class.

clone_size | j_call | d_call | v_call | cdr3_nt | cdr3_aa
- | TRBJ2-1 | - | TRBV11-3 | TGTGCCAGCAGCTTAGGAGGAGGCGGGGCGACTGAGCAGTTCTTC | CASSLGGGGATEQFF
- | TRBJ1-2 | - | TRBV2 | TGTGCCAGCAGTGAATCCAGGGTAGGCTACACCTTC | CASSESRVGYTF
- | TRBJ1-1 | TRBD1 | TRBV28 | TGTGCCAGCATTACCGCCGGGACAGGGCCCCCTGAAGCTTTCTTT | CASITAGTGPPEAFF
once | TRBJ2-5 | TRBD1 | TRBV19 | TGTGCCAGTAGTATCGGACAGGGTAGAGAGACCCAGTACTTC | CASSIGQGRETQYF
- | TRBJ2-5 | - | TRBV5-1 | TGCGCCAGCAGCTTAAACAGTAAAGAGACCCAGTACTTC | CASSLNSKETQYF
- | TRBJ2-5 | TRBD1 | TRBV11-2 | TGTGCCAGCAGCTTAGCTCTGACAGGGAAAAAAGAGACCCAGTACTTC | CASSLALTGKKETQYF
- | TRBJ2-1 | - | TRBV7-6 | TGTGCCAGCAGCTTACGAGCGGACGAGCAGTTCTTC | CASSLRADEQFF
- | TRBJ1-1 | - | TRBV3-1/TRBV3-2 | TGTGCCAGCAGCTACCGCGCTGAAGCTTTCTTT | CASSYRAEAFF
- | TRBJ1-1 | - | TRBV15 | TGTGCCACCAGCAGGGGAGCCAGGAACACTGAAGCTTTCTTT | CATSRGARNTEAFF
- | TRBJ2-2 | TRBD1 | TRBV3-1/TRBV3-2 | TGTGCCAGCAGCCCGACAGGGTTCTCAGTTGCCGGGGAGCTGTTTTTT | CASSPTGFSVAGELFF
- | TRBJ2-3 | TRBD1 | TRBV9 | TGTGCCAGCAGCACCGGACAGGGGTCTAGCACAGATACGCAGTATTTT | CASSTGQGSSTDTQYF
once | TRBJ1-2 | - | TRBV6-4 | TGTGCCAGCAGTGCACTACGGGGGGCAGGAGCCTATGGCTACACCTTC | CASSALRGAGAYGYTF
- | TRBJ2-2 | - | TRBV18 | TGTGCCAGCTCACCCTATGGAGGCACCGGGGAGCTGTTTTTT | CASSPYGGTGELFF
- | TRBJ2-1 | - | TRBV4-1 | TGCGCCAGCAGCCAAGCGGTCACAGGCCCCATAGGCTCCTACAATGAGCAGTTCTTC | CASSQAVTGPIGSYNEQFF
- | TRBJ2-7 | - | TRBV19 | TGTGCCAGTAGTATATCCGGACAGTTAACCTACGAGCAGTACTTC | CASSISGQLTYEQYF
- | TRBJ1-6 | TRBD1 | TRBV5-6 | TGTGCCAGCAGCCTGGGGACAGCTGGATCACCCCTCCACTTT | CASSLGTAGSPLHF
- | TRBJ1-6 | - | TRBV28 | TGTGCCAGCAGCTCCGCACGGTATAATTCACCCCTCCACTTT | CASSSARYNSPLHF
- | TRBJ1-5 | - | TRBV19 | TGTGCCAGTAGTGCTCGGGAGGGCAATCAGCCCCAGCATTTT | CASSAREGNQPQHF
- | TRBJ1-5 | TRBD1 | TRBV28 | TGTGCCAGCAGCTCGGGACAGGGGGATCAGCCCCAGCATTTT | CASSSGQGDQPQHF
- | TRBJ2-1 | - | TRBV27 | TGTGCCAGCAGTCCTGGCGGCGGGTTCTACAATGAGCAGTTCTTC | CASSPGGGFYNEQFF
- | TRBJ1-1 | TRBD1 | TRBV9 | TGTGCCAGCAGCGCCGAGTCGACAGGGGTAGAAGCTTTCTTT | CASSAESTGVEAFF
- | TRBJ2-2 | - | TRBV6-4 | TGTGCCAGCAGTGACTTCTCCCGAAGCCGGGAGCTGTTTTTT | CASSDFSRSRELFF
once | TRBJ1-2 | TRBD1 | TRBV5-6 | TGTGCCAGCAGCTTGGGGGACCGGGACAGGACAAGGAGCTACACCTTC | CASSLGDRDRTRSYTF
- | TRBJ2-2 | TRBD1 | TRBV24-1 | TGTGCCACCAGTGATTTTACAGGGGCGAACACCGGGGAGCTGTTTTTT | CATSDFTGANTGELFF
- | TRBJ1-3 | - | TRBV12-3/TRBV12-4 | TGTGCCAGCGGGGGGGCGGGGAGGAACACCATATATTTT | CASGGAGRNTIYF
- | TRBJ1-1 | TRBD1 | TRBV4-1 | TGCGCCAGCAGCCAAGCGACACTCGACAGGGCAGGTTCGGAAGCTTTCTTT | CASSQATLDRAGSEAFF
- | TRBJ1-3 | TRBD1 | TRBV3-1/TRBV3-2 | TGTGCCAGCAGTCAGGGACAGATCTCTGGAAACACCATATATTTT | CASSQGQISGNTIYF
- | TRBJ1-2 | TRBD1 | TRBV6-2/TRBV6-3 | TGTGCCAGCAGTTGGGACAGGGGCTATGGCTACACCTTC | CASSWDRGYGYTF
- | TRBJ2-7 | - | TRBV7-9 | TGTGCCAGCAGCCACCGGGACAACTACGAGCAGTACTTC | CASSHRDNYEQYF
- | TRBJ1-2 | - | TRBV5-6 | TGTGCCAGCAGCTTAGACTCCTGGGGCTACACCTTC | CASSLDSWGYTF
- | TRBJ2-1 | TRBD2 | TRBV5-6 | TGTGCCAGCGGGCCCTGGGAAGCGGGGTACAATGAGCAGTTCTTC | CASGPWEAGYNEQFF
- | TRBJ2-1 | - | TRBV9 | TGTGCCAGCAGCGTTGGAGTAAATGAGCAGTTCTTC | CASSVGVNEQFF
- | TRBJ1-5 | - | TRBV29-1 | TGCAGCGCCCAAACAGGTGCGGAGGGTCAGCCCCAGCATTTT | CSAQTGAEGQPQHF
once | TRBJ1-2 | - | TRBV2 | TGTGCCAGCAGCGTTAGCCTCTATGGCTACACCTTC | CASSVSLYGYTF
- | TRBJ2-4 | - | TRBV28 | TGTGCCAGCAGTCCCTTAGCCAAAAACATTCAGTACTTC | CASSPLAKNIQYF
- | TRBJ1-2 | TRBD1 | TRBV12-3/TRBV12-4 | TGTGCCAGCAGTCTTGGACAGGACCCTGGCTACACCTTC | CASSLGQDPGYTF
- | TRBJ1-1 | - | TRBV4-2 | TGTGCCAGCAGCCCCCGACAGTCGAACACTGAAGCTTTCTTT | CASSPRQSNTEAFF
- | TRBJ2-5 | TRBD2 | TRBV4-1 | TGCGCCAGCAGCCACCTAGCGGGGGGCAAGGAGACCCAGTACTTC | CASSHLAGGKETQYF
once | TRBJ1-1 | - | TRBV6-5 | TGTGCCAGCAGGCGGACAGTTAACACTGAAGCTTTCTTT | CASRRTVNTEAFF
few | TRBJ1-1 | - | TRBV12-3/TRBV12-4 | TGTGCCAGCACCACATTTTTCACTGAAGCTTTCTTT | CASTTFFTEAFF
- | TRBJ2-1 | TRBD1 | TRBV24-1 | TGTGCCACCAGTGATTTAGGACAGGCCGGGACCTACAATGAGCAGTTCTTC | CATSDLGQAGTYNEQFF
- | TRBJ1-1 | TRBD1 | TRBV28 | TGTGCCAGCAGTTTAAACAGGGGGGCGGCCACTGAAGCTTTCTTT | CASSLNRGAATEAFF
- | TRBJ1-5 | - | TRBV18 | TGTGCCAGCTCCCCCGACAGAAATCAGCCCCAGCATTTT | CASSPDRNQPQHF
- | TRBJ1-2 | - | TRBV24-1 | TGTGCCACCAGTGAACAGGGACGGAACTATGGCTACACCTTC | CATSEQGRNYGYTF
- | TRBJ2-3 | TRBD2 | TRBV7-3 | TGTGCCAGCAGTCTCTCAGCTAGCGGTATCACAGATACGCAGTATTTT | CASSLSASGITDTQYF
- | TRBJ1-3 | TRBD1 | TRBV9 | TGTGCCAGCAGCGTAGGACAGGGATCTGGAAACACCATATATTTT | CASSVGQGSGNTIYF
- | TRBJ1-2 | - | TRBV6-1 | TGTGCCAGCAGTGAAGCGCAGGGTAACTATGGCTACACCTTC | CASSEAQGNYGYTF
few | TRBJ2-1 | TRBD2 | TRBV6-1 | TGTGCCAGCAGTGAAGGTGGTGGTAGCGGGGGGGCCGGGAGGAGTGAGCAGTTCTTC | CASSEGGGSGGAGRSEQFF
- | TRBJ1-1 | - | TRBV6-5 | TGTGCCAGCAGACCTCCAGGTAACTCAAGAAGTGAAGCTTTCTTT | CASRPPGNSRSEAFF
- | TRBJ1-5 | - | TRBV19 | TGTGCCAGTAGTATTCGGGAAAATCAGCCCCAGCATTTT | CASSIRENQPQHF
- | TRBJ1-4 | TRBD1 | TRBV29-1 | TGCAGCGTACGGACAGGGGCGGGGGAAAAACTGTTTTTT | CSVRTGAGEKLFF
- | TRBJ1-5 | TRBD1 | TRBV9 | TGTGCCAGCAGCGTAGGTGTGACAGGGCAGCCCCAGCATTTT | CASSVGVTGQPQHF
- | TRBJ2-2 | - | TRBV7-2 | TGTGCCAGCAGCGGGGGCCCGTTCGCGAACACCGGGGAGCTGTTTTTT | CASSGGPFANTGELFF
- | TRBJ1-2 | - | TRBV18 | TGTGCCAGCTCACCAACTCCACTACCCCGCGCTGGCTATGGCTACACCTTC | CASSPTPLPRAGYGYTF
- | TRBJ1-2 | - | TRBV5-1 | TGCGCCAGCAGCTTTCGGGGGGCCAGTAGTGGCTACACCTTC | CASSFRGASSGYTF